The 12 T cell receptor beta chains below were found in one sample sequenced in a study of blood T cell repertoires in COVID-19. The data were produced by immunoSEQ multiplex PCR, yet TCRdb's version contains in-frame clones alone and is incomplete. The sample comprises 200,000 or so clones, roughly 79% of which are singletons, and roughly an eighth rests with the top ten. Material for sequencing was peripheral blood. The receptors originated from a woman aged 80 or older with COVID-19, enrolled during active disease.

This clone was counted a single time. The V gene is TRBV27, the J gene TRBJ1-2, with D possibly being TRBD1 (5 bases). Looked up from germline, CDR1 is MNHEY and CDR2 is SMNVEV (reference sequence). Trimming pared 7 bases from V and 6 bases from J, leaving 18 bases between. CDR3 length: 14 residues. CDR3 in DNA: TGTGCCAGCACCACTCGGGGGAGAGGAGATGGCTACACCTTC. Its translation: CASTTRGRGDGYTF.

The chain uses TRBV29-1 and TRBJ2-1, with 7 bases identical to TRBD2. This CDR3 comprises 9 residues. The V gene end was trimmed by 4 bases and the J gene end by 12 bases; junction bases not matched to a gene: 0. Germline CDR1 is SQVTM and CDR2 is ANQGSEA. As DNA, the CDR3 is TGCAGCGTTGGGGAGGGGCAGTTCTTC. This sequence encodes CSVGEGQFF.

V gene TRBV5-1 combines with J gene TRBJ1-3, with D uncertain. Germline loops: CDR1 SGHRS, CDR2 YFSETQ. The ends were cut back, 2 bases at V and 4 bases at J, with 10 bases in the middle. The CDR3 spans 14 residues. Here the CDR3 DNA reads TGCGCCAGCAGCTTCGGTTCTGAGGGAAACACCATATATTTT. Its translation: CASSFGSEGNTIYF.

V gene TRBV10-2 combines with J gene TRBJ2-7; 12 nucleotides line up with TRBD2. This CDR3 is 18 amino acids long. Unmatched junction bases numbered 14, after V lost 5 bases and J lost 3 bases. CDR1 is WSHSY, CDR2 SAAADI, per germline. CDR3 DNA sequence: TGCGCCAGCAGTCATCCCCAGGGACTAGCGGGTTTCTTCTACGAGCAGTACTTC. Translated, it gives CASSHPQGLAGFFYEQYF.

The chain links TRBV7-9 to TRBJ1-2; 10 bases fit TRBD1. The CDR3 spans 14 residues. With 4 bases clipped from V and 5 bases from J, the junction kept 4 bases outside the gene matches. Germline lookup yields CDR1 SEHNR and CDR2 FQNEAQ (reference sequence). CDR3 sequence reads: CASSSPGQGYGYTF. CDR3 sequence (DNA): TGTGCCAGCAGCTCCCCGGGACAGGGGTATGGCTACACCTTC. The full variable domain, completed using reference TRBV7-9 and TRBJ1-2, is DTGVSQNPRHKITKRGQNVTFRCDPISEHNRLYWYRQTLGQGPEFLTYFQNEAQLEKSRLLSDRFSAERPKGSFSTLEIQRTEQGDSAMYLCASSSPGQGYGYTFGSGTRLTVV.

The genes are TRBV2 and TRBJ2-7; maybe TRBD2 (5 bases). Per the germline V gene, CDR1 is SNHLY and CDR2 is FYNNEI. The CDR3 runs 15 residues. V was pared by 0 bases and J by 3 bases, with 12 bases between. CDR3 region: CASSEAAGVSYEQYF. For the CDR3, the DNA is TGTGCCAGCAGTGAAGCTGCGGGTGTGAGCTACGAGCAGTACTTC.

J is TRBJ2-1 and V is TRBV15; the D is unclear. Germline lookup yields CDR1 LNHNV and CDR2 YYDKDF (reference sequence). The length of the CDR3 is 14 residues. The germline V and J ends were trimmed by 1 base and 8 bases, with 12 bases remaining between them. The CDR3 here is CATSRVLYLDEQFF. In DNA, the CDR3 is TGTGCCACCAGCAGAGTTCTCTACCTGGATGAGCAGTTCTTC.

As DNA, the CDR3 is TGTGCCAGCAGCCCCGGGACTAGCCGCACAGATACGCAGTATTTT. Amino acid sequence: CASSPGTSRTDTQYF. This chain joins TRBV5-4 and TRBJ2-3, with 9 nucleotides matching TRBD2. There are 15 residues in the CDR3. CDR1 is SGHNT, CDR2 YYREEE, per germline (reference sequence). V lost 4 bases, J lost 1 base, and 4 bases stayed unmatched.

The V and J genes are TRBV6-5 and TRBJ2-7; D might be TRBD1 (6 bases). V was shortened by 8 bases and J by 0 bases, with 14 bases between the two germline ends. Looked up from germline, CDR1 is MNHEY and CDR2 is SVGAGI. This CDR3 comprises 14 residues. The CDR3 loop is CASETTGNSYEQYF. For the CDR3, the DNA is TGTGCCAGCGAGACGACAGGAAACTCCTACGAGCAGTACTTC.

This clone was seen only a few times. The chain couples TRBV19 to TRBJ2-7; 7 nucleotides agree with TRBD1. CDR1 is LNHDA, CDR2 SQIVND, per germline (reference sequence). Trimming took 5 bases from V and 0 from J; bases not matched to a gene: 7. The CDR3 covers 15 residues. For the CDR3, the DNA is TGTGCCAGTAGTGTGTCCGGGACAGTCTCCTACGAGCAGTACTTC. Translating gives CASSVSGTVSYEQYF. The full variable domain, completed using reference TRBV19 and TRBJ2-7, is DGGITQSPKYLFRKEGQNVTLSCEQNLNHDAMYWYRQDPGQGLRLIYYSQIVNDFQKGDIAEGYSVSREKKESFPLTVTSAQKNPTAFYLCASSVSGTVSYEQYFGPGTRLTVT.

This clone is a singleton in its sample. DNA of the CDR3: TGTGCCAGTAAGGAGGAACCCTCTGGAAACACCATATATTTT. It codes for CASKEEPSGNTIYF. The rearrangement links TRBV19 to TRBJ1-3; D gene uncertain. Looked up from germline, CDR1 is LNHDA and CDR2 is SQIVND (reference sequence). The CDR3 totals 14 residues. V lost 7 bases and J 0 bases, leaving 10 bases between the germline ends.

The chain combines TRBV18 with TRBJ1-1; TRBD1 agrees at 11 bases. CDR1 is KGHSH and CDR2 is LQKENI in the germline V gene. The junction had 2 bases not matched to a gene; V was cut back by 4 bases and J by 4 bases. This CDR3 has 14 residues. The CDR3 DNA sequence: TGTGCCAGCTCACGAGGACAGGGGGCCACTGAAGCTTTCTTT. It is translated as CASSRGQGATEAFF. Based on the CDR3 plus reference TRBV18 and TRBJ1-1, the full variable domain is NAGVMQNPRHLVRRRGQEARLRCSPMKGHSHVYWYRQLPEEGLKFMVYLQKENIIDESGMPKERFSAEFPKEGPSILRIQQVVRGDSAAYFCASSRGQGATEAFFGQGTRLTVV.